The entry that follows covers one T cell receptor beta chain sequence. This sample stems from a study of T cell clones after liver transplantation. Study as a whole: Samples came pre-transplant, pre-randomization before withdrawal, and post-randomization after withdrawal ended.

The CDR3 is made up of 14 amino acids. The ends were cut back, 6 bases at V and 4 bases at J, with 13 bases in the middle. Per the germline V gene, CDR1 is MDHEN and CDR2 is SYDVKM. Repertoires were generated with immunoSEQ multiplex PCR, while TCRdb's copy carries only in-frame clones and drops some. The repertoire has around 110,000 clones, 90% of them found once; the top ten carry 0.65% to 0.85%. This sequence originates from a human patient who received a liver transplant. Some of the T cells may derive from the graft donor. The source was CD4+ T cells from blood, collected 12 months after liver transplant. This chain links TRBV28 with TRBJ2-1, with D unclear. This CDR3 reads CASRPNREYNEQFF. The DNA for the CDR3 is TGTGCCAGCAGACCAAACCGCGAATACAATGAGCAGTTCTTC.